This T cell receptor (beta chain) was found in a study of cytomegalovirus exposure and HLA in healthy donors. The germline V gene has CDR1 MDHEN and CDR2 SYDVKM. The CDR3 consists of 15 residues. Losses at the gene ends were 4 bases for V and 3 bases for J; bases not matched to a gene: 6. About this clone: No antigen is known for it.

Amplification used 60 Vbeta primers and 13 Jbeta primers. Profiled with immunoSEQ multiplex PCR; TCRdb holds only in-frame clones, not every one. This sample has 300,000 or so clones, with roughly 81% found just once. General study points: Clonal expansion, a later analysis showed, was greater in HLA-associated TCR beta chains than in equally common others.

This TCR was recovered from a woman aged 40 to 50 in good health and CMV-seropositive. Specimen: PBMCs. The rearrangement links TRBV28 to TRBJ1-3, with 7 bases that match TRBD1. The DNA of the CDR3 is TGTGCCAGCAGTTACCAGACAGGGAGTGGAAACACCATATATTTT. Its translation: CASSYQTGSGNTIYF.